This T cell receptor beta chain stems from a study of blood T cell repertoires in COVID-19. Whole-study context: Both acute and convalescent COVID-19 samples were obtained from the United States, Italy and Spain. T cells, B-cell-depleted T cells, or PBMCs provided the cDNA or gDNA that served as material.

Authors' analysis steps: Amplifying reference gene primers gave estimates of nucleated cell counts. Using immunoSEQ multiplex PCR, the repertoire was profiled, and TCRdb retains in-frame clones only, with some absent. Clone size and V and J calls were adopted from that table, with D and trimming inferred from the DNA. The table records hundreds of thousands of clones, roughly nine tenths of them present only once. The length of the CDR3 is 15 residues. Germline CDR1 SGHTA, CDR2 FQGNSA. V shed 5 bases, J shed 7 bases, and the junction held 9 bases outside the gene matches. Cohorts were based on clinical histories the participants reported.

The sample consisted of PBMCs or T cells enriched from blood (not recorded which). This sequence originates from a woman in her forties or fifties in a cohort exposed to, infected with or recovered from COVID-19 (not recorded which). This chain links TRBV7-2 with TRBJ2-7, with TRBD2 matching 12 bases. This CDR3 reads CASSLTSGGLGEQYF. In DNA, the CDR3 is TGTGCCAGCAGCCTAACTAGCGGGGGGCTGGGAGAGCAGTACTTC.